The 3 T cell receptor beta chains below were found in one sample sequenced in a study of blood T cell repertoires in COVID-19. TCRdb's copy holds only in-frame clones and misses some; the assay was immunoSEQ multiplex PCR. Of thousands of clones detected, about 88% appear once; the ten largest clones hold 15% to 20%. Sequences were obtained from peripheral blood. Receptors were obtained from a human donor with active COVID-19. The donor label of this sample is uncertain.

The rearrangement joins TRBV3-1 (or the pseudogene TRBV3-2) to TRBJ1-2; TRBD1 is a possible D gene (5 bases). This CDR3 is 12 amino acids long. The germline V and J ends were trimmed by 3 bases and 6 bases, with 8 bases remaining between them. Germline lookup yields CDR1 LGHDT and CDR2 YNNKEL (reference sequence). The CDR3 nucleotides are TGTGCCAGCAGCCAGGCAGGGAATGGCTACACCTTC. This sequence encodes CASSQAGNGYTF.

By sample fraction, this clone is medium-sized. The chain employs TRBV27 and TRBJ2-7, with 9 bases fitting TRBD1. With 3 bases clipped from V and 9 bases from J, the junction kept 6 bases outside the gene matches. In germline, CDR1 is MNHEY, CDR2 SMNVEV (reference sequence). The CDR3 sequence is 13 residues long. Here the CDR3 reads CASSFGDRDRQYF. CDR3 in DNA: TGTGCCAGCAGTTTCGGGGACAGGGATAGGCAGTACTTC.

This chain uses TRBV7-2 with TRBJ2-1, with TRBD2 matching 8 bases. With V trimmed by 5 bases and J by 2 bases, 11 bases remained unmatched. This CDR3 spans 17 amino acids. Germline CDR1 reads SGHTA; CDR2 reads FQGNSA. As DNA, the CDR3 is TGTGCCAGCAGCCGGGAGGGCATTCAAAGTCCCTACAATGAGCAGTTCTTC. Its protein product is CASSREGIQSPYNEQFF.